What follows is one T cell receptor (beta chain) and its context. Its antigen is not known. TCRB transcripts that were expressed got sequenced, as all of the isolated RNA had been reverse transcribed. Sequencing used immunoSEQ multiplex PCR; TCRdb keeps in-frame clones, though not all of them. Altogether 810,000 or so clones are present, 17% being singletons, with the ten largest covering about 0.02%. The ends were cut back, 3 bases at V and 0 bases at J, with 12 bases in the middle. The CDR3 has 15 amino acids. Germline CDR1 and CDR2: SGHNT and YYREEE (reference sequence). This record belongs to a study of beta chain features in type 1 diabetes. Across the study: Similarity in age, gender and cell yields was seen between patients and healthy donors. Study findings and constraints: The influence of HLA type on TCRB rearrangement stayed undetermined.

This chain joins TRBV5-4 and TRBJ1-1; maybe TRBD1 (6 bases). The sequenced sample consisted of naive CD4+ T cells from blood. The TCR was taken from a woman aged 18-29 years in good health. CDR3 in DNA: TGTGCCAGCAGCTCCGGGACACACATGAACACTGAAGCTTTCTTT. This gives the protein CASSSGTHMNTEAFF.